One sample yielded the 8 T cell receptor beta chains listed below, sequenced in a study of blood T cell repertoires in COVID-19. Sequencing was performed with immunoSEQ multiplex PCR; in TCRdb, only in-frame clones are kept and a portion is missing. The sample lists approximately 260,000 clones, around 80% seen once, with over 4% in the top ten. Sequences were obtained from PBMCs or T cells enriched from blood (not recorded which). Receptors originate from a man aged 25 to 45 with acute COVID-19.

This chain uses TRBV6-2 or TRBV6-3 with TRBJ1-1; D gene uncertain. Per germline, CDR1 MNHEY and CDR2 SVGEGT. CDR3 length equals 14 residues. The germline V and J ends were trimmed by 3 bases and 1 base, with 9 bases remaining between them. CDR3 DNA sequence: TGTGCCAGCAGTTATCGAGAACCGAACACTGAAGCTTTCTTT. This gives the protein CASSYREPNTEAFF.

The chain is built from TRBV7-2 and TRBJ1-1; D remains unclear. Deletions cut 2 bases from V and 4 bases from J, with 8 bases between. Looked up from germline, CDR1 is SGHTA and CDR2 is FQGNSA. The CDR3 contains 13 residues. As DNA, the CDR3 is TGTGCCAGCAGCTTACGAGGGCTCACTGAAGCTTTCTTT. Translating gives CASSLRGLTEAFF. The full variable domain, with the rest looked up from reference TRBV7-2 and TRBJ1-1, is GAGVSQSPSNKVTEKGKDVELRCDPISGHTALYWYRQSLGQGLEFLIYFQGNSAPDKSGLPSDRFSAERTGGSVSTLTIQRTQQEDSAVYLCASSLRGLTEAFFGQGTRLTVV.

The gene calls are TRBV7-3 and TRBJ2-3, with D perhaps TRBD2 (5 bases). V dropped 4 bases and J dropped 2 bases, with 16 bases sitting between them. The CDR3 has 16 residues. Germline values: CDR1 SGHTA, CDR2 FQGTGA. CDR3 bases: TGTGCCAGCAGCTCTAGAAGCGGAAGGCCCACAGATACGCAGTATTTT. The encoded protein is CASSSRSGRPTDTQYF.

V is TRBV19 and J is TRBJ2-2; 7 nucleotides match TRBD2. The CDR3 spans 14 residues. Trimming at V came to 7 bases and at J to 6 bases, leaving 8 bases not matched to a gene. CDR1 LNHDA and CDR2 SQIVND come from the germline V gene (reference sequence). DNA of the CDR3: TGTGCCAGTAAGGCTAGCGGATCTTCCGGGGAGCTGTTTTTT. Translated: CASKASGSSGELFF.

The chain joins TRBV3-1 (or the pseudogene TRBV3-2) to TRBJ1-2; TRBD1 might be the D (6 bases). The germline CDR1 and CDR2 sequences are LGHDT and YNNKEL (reference sequence). The CDR3 sequence is 11 residues long. V lost 7 bases, J lost 7 bases, and 10 bases lay in between. Here the CDR3 reads CASTTGFGYTF. CDR3 bases: TGTGCCAGCACCACAGGGTTTGGCTACACCTTC.

The chain is built from TRBV19 and TRBJ1-6, with 9 bases lining up with TRBD1. V gave up 6 bases and J gave up 6 bases; unmatched junction bases: 3. CDR3 length equals 14 residues. The germline gives CDR1 LNHDA, CDR2 SQIVND (reference sequence). The CDR3 DNA follows: TGTGCCAGTAGACTGGACAGGGGTAATTCACCCCTCCACTTT. It specifies CASRLDRGNSPLHF.

The chain carries TRBV2 and TRBJ2-4; the match to TRBD2 covers 9 bases. Germline CDR1 SNHLY, CDR2 FYNNEI. V lost 7 bases, J lost 0 bases, and 10 bases stayed unmatched. The CDR3 length is 17 residues. The CDR3 bases are TGTGCCAGCACTCCGGGACTAGCAGGGGGAGCCAAAAACATTCAGTACTTC. It encodes CASTPGLAGGAKNIQYF.

This clone turned up a few times. The rearrangement joins TRBV15 to TRBJ2-1; 11 positions match TRBD2. CDR1 is LNHNV, CDR2 YYDKDF, per germline (reference sequence). This CDR3 is built from 16 residues. V lost 1 base to trimming and J lost 9 bases; unmatched junction nucleotides: 8. The CDR3 DNA sequence: TGTGCCACCAGCAGAGGGGGACTAGCGGAGGATCGTGAGCAGTTCTTC. This gives the protein CATSRGGLAEDREQFF.